Below are 11 T cell receptor beta chains sequenced from a single sample in a study of T cell changes during pregnancy in multiple sclerosis. Sequencing was performed with immunoSEQ multiplex PCR; in TCRdb, only in-frame clones are kept and a portion is missing. The data contain 100,000 or so clones, around 93% of them singletons. Specimen: peripheral blood, collected before pregnancy. The receptors were sampled from a female donor with multiple sclerosis, enrolled in a pregnancy study.

The gene calls are TRBV18 and TRBJ1-1; 11 bases fit TRBD1. The CDR3 is 17 residues long. CDR1 is KGHSH and CDR2 is LQKENI in the germline V gene. V shed 3 bases and J 1 base; nucleotides not matched to a gene: 7. This CDR3 is CASSPSGQGARNTEAFF. CDR3 nucleotides: TGTGCCAGCTCACCCTCCGGACAGGGGGCTAGGAACACTGAAGCTTTCTTT.

This clone came up a few times. Other DNA sequences from this sample encode an identical CDR3 as well. This chain uses TRBV6-5 with TRBJ2-3; 7 nucleotides align to TRBD2. With V trimmed by 5 bases and J by 0 bases, 5 bases remained unmatched. Germline V lookup: CDR1 MNHEY, CDR2 SVGAGI. The CDR3 runs to 15 residues. The CDR3 here is CASSRTGGSTDTQYF. CDR3 in DNA: TGTGCCAGCAGTCGGACGGGAGGTAGCACAGATACGCAGTATTTT.

This chain uses TRBV6-5 with TRBJ1-1; the D gene is possibly TRBD1 (5 bases). CDR1 MNHEY and CDR2 SVGAGI come from the germline V gene. There are 14 residues in the CDR3. V was trimmed by 6 bases and J by 4 bases, leaving 15 bases between them. CDR3 DNA: TGTGCCAGCAGGGAGCAGGGTAGGAGCACTGAAGCTTTCTTT. Its protein product is CASREQGRSTEAFF.

The rearrangement joins TRBV7-8 to TRBJ1-3; D is possibly TRBD1 (6 bases). The CDR3 sequence is 15 residues long. Trimming cost V 4 bases and J 4 bases, with 14 bases left between them. Germline CDR1 reads SGHVS; CDR2 reads FQNEAQ. CDR3: CASSSYRVTGNTIYF. The CDR3 bases are TGTGCCAGCAGCTCCTACAGGGTAACCGGAAACACCATATATTTT.

The chain recombines TRBV28 with TRBJ1-5, with TRBD1 as a possible D gene (5 bases). CDR1 is MDHEN and CDR2 is SYDVKM in the germline V gene. The CDR3 runs 16 residues. V lost 1 base and J lost 1, with 11 bases in between. The CDR3: CASSLLRGSSNQPQHF. CDR3 in DNA: TGTGCCAGCAGTTTATTACGGGGGAGCAGCAATCAGCCCCAGCATTTT.

V gene TRBV27 combines with J gene TRBJ1-2, with 11 bases aligning to TRBD1. The CDR3 is 16 amino acids. Germline loops: CDR1 MNHEY, CDR2 SMNVEV (reference sequence). After removal of 4 bases from V and 3 bases from J, the junction contained 7 bases not matched to a gene. CDR3: CASSYLGTGGDYGYTF. As DNA, the CDR3 is TGTGCCAGCAGTTACCTCGGGACAGGGGGAGACTATGGCTACACCTTC.

The chain carries TRBV19 and TRBJ2-2, with D possibly TRBD2 on 6 matching bases. Germline assignment: CDR1 LNHDA and CDR2 SQIVND (reference sequence). This CDR3 is built from 13 residues. The V gene lost 7 bases and the J gene lost 3 bases, with 9 bases spanning the gap. The CDR3 coding sequence is TGTGCCAGTACCGGAGGGGACACCGGGGAGCTGTTTTTT. It translates to CASTGGDTGELFF.

V and J are TRBV4-2 and TRBJ2-1; 7 bases fit TRBD1. This CDR3 has 16 residues. Germline CDR1 is LGHNA and CDR2 is YNFKEQ. V shed 1 base, J shed 12 bases, and the junction held 15 bases outside the gene matches. Written as DNA, the CDR3 is TGTGCCAGCAGCCAAGGAGGAGGACAGGCGAGTAGTGGGCAGTTCTTC. It yields the protein CASSQGGGQASSGQFF.

The chain uses TRBV30 and TRBJ1-2; D might be TRBD1 (5 bases). CDR1 is GTSNPN and CDR2 is SVGIG in the germline V gene (reference sequence). V dropped 2 bases and J dropped 2 bases, with 9 bases sitting between them. The CDR3 extends over 13 amino acids. The CDR3 region has the DNA TGTGCCTGGAGTTTTCAGGGAAACTATGGCTACACCTTC. Translating it yields CAWSFQGNYGYTF.

The chain links TRBV4-3 to TRBJ2-1; possibly TRBD2 for D (6 bases). The CDR3 is 18 amino acids. The germline CDR1 and CDR2 sequences are LGHNA and YSLEER. V lost 0 bases and J 0 bases, leaving 15 bases between the germline ends. The CDR3 here is CASSQDSRVGGSYNEQFF. The CDR3 bases are TGCGCCAGCAGCCAAGATTCCCGAGTGGGGGGCTCCTACAATGAGCAGTTCTTC.

The chain couples TRBV28 to TRBJ1-1; perhaps TRBD1 as D (6 bases). The CDR3 is made up of 15 amino acids. Germline-derived CDR1 and CDR2 are MDHEN and SYDVKM. The V end was cut by 6 bases, the J end by 2 bases, with 16 bases between. The CDR3: CASSLQVGGNTEAFF. CDR3 in DNA: TGTGCCAGCAGCCTTCAGGTAGGGGGAAACACTGAAGCTTTCTTT.